This T cell receptor beta chain came from a study of beta chain features in type 1 diabetes. Points from the study as a whole: Type 1 diabetes patients had moderately but significantly shorter TCRB CDR3s in all four CD4+ subsets. Equally in patients and controls, shorter templates might have been favored by PCR. More deletions and fewer insertions at VDJ junctions were found in patients with type 1 diabetes.

Germline V lookup: CDR1 SGHNT, CDR2 YENEEA. The CDR3 totals 13 residues. Trimming removed 5 bases at V and 9 bases at J, with 14 bases between. On this clone: Antigen unknown.

Staining for CD45RO/CCR7/CD25/CD127/CD95/CD27 allowed sorting of CD4+ naive, central memory, regulatory and stem cell-like memory cells. Expressed TCRB transcripts were sequenced, since all the RNA that had been isolated was reverse transcribed. Using immunoSEQ multiplex PCR, the repertoire was profiled, and TCRdb retains in-frame clones only, with some absent. The sample lists about 370,000 clones, 8% to 10% seen once, with less than 0.65% in the top ten. The sequence derives from a man aged 25-45 years with type 1 diabetes. Sequencing was carried out using central memory CD4+ T cells from blood. The J gene is TRBJ2-1, the V gene TRBV11-3; D gene ambiguous. CDR3 protein: CASSLDELTEQFF. The CDR3 region has the DNA TGTGCCAGCAGCCTCGACGAGCTCACTGAGCAGTTCTTC.